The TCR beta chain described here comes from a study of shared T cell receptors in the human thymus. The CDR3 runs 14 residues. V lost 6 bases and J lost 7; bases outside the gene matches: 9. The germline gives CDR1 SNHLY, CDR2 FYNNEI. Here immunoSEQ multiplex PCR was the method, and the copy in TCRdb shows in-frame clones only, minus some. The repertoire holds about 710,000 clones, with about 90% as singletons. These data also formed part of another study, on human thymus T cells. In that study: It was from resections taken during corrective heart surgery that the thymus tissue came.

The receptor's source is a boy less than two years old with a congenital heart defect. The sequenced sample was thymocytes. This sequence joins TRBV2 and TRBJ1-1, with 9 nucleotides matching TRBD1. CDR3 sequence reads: CASRAGTGTLEAFF. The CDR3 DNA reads TGTGCCAGCAGAGCCGGGACAGGGACCCTTGAAGCTTTCTTT.